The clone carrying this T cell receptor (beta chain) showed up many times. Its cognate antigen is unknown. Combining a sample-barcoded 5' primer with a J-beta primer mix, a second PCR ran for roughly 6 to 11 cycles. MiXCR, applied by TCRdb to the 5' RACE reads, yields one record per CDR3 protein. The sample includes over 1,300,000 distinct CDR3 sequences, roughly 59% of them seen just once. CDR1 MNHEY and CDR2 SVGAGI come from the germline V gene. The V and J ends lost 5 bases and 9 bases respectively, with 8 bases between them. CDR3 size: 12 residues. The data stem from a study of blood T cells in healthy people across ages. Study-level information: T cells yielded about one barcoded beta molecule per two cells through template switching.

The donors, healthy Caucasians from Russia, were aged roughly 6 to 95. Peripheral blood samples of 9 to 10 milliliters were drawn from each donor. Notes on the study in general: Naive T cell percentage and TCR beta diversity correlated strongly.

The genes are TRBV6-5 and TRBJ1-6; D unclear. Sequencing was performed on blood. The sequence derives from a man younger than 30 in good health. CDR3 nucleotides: TGTGCCAGCAGTACCCGAGGTTCACCCCTCCACTTT. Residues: CASSTRGSPLHF.